Detailed here is one TCR beta chain. Its binding antigen is unknown. Base qualities are missing; no much larger clone stands one base away. At one collaborating source in Seattle, patients were enrolled during active infection and were followed longitudinally through the course of disease. Each collaborating institution followed its own protocols to collect whole blood in K2EDTA tubes. For TCRbeta analysis, collaborators shipped samples in one of three forms: frozen whole blood, isolated PBMCs, or DNA extracted from either of those sample types. From the germline V gene, CDR1 is KGHSH and CDR2 is LQKENI. V ends up 2 bases short and J 2 bases short, with an unmatched junction base count of 3. The CDR3 runs 15 residues from the cysteine to the phenylalanine. CDR3 DNA only is kept here, 45 bases in frame from base 1. This specimen belongs to a study of blood T cell repertoires in COVID-19 (dated by TCRdb to 2019 to 2021). Background for the entire study: Samples from collaborators originated in the United States, Italy and Spain and spanned both the acute and convalescent phases of COVID-19. Where available, HLA class I and class II types were obtained from metadata supplied by the sample provider rather than from assay-based typing. The material from the prospective study consisted of cDNA or gDNA derived from T cells, B-cell-depleted T cells, or PBMCs. The samples were drawn from two sources: the first 160 participants of the ongoing ImmuneRACE study, and 1,000 to 1,500 subjects contributed by 6 global collaborators. A de-identified subject ID, COVID-19 status, age in years and sex were almost always included in the sample metadata. The dataset comprised deeply sampled blood TCRbeta repertoires from subjects exposed to, actively infected with, or recovered from COVID-19. The repertoires were released in a freely available public database meant as a resource for research on the immune response to SARS-CoV-2.

The research as a whole found: The quantity of clinical and demographic metadata differed by source and by participant and was supplied without curation.

The immunoSEQ Assay, a bias-controlled multiplex PCR, was used to amplify TCRbeta CDR3 regions from genomic DNA. Processing in the source paper ran as follows. Within the assay, amplification of reference gene primers was used to estimate how many nucleated cells each sample contained. To quantify the absolute abundance of each unique TCRbeta CDR3 rearrangement, sequence reads were collapsed and filtered. For each sample, productive Simpson clonality was calculated as the square root of Simpson's diversity index over productive rearrangements. TCRdb mirrors the immuneACCESS table, restricted to in-frame sequences. Some clones are absent from its copies; in checked studies, under half trace to an unresolved V gene, and the reason for the others is unknown. V and J calls and clone size come straight from that table; D and trimming were deduced from the DNA. Here the sample has under 65,000 clones; about 87% occur a single time. Of the sample, under 7.5% falls within the top ten clones.

The sequenced sample consisted of peripheral blood. The chain is encoded by TRBV18 joined to TRBJ2-7; TRBD1 aligns with 10 central bases. The TCR was taken from a woman aged 60 to 75 with COVID-19, enrolled during active disease. The CDR3 region reads CASSPGGTGAYEQYF. The sequenced DNA is TGTGCCAGCTCACCAGGTGGGACAGGGGCCTACGAGCAGTACTTC.